A selection of T cell receptor beta chains follows, all from one sample in a study of T cell responses to AZD1222 COVID-19 vaccine. Generated by immunoSEQ multiplex PCR, the TCRdb table keeps only in-frame clones and is missing some. Of approximately 100,000 clones in the sample, around nine tenths are singletons; the top ten hold over 3%. Here the sequenced sample was peripheral blood, taken 28 days after the second dose of the MenACWY control vaccine. The receptors derive from an adult who received the MenACWY meningococcal vaccine as a control. Each CDR3 is given with its conserved first and last residue. Fields, in order: clone size, V gene, J gene, D gene, CDR3 DNA, CDR3 protein. A D gene is named only where the DNA matches it firmly. Clone size, where shown, is once, few, many, or a class for clones that have expanded.

NA,TRBV11-1,TRBJ2-7,TRBD1,TGTGCCAGCAGCACATACAACAGGGGGAAATCCTACGAGCAGTACTTC,CASSTYNRGKSYEQYF
once,TRBV5-4,TRBJ2-7,NA,TGTGCCAGCAGCCTGGGGGGGGGCCGCTCCTACGAGCAGTACTTC,CASSLGGGRSYEQYF
NA,TRBV5-4,TRBJ2-1,NA,TGTGCCAGCAGCTTGGAGGGTAGAGGGGGCAATGAGCAGTTCTTC,CASSLEGRGGNEQFF
many,TRBV2,TRBJ2-2,NA,TGTGCCAGCAGTGAGGATCTTAGGGGCAACACCGGGGAGCTGTTTTTT,CASSEDLRGNTGELFF
once,TRBV5-1,TRBJ1-3,TRBD1,TGCGCCAGCAGCTTGGGGACAGGGGGAAACACCATATATTTT,CASSLGTGGNTIYF
NA,TRBV29-1,TRBJ1-2,TRBD1,TGCAGCGTCGGGACAGCCTCTCAGGGAGGCTACACCTTC,CSVGTASQGGYTF
NA,TRBV2,TRBJ2-1,TRBD2,TGTGCCAGCAGGGGACTAGCGGGGGGGCCTATCTATGAGCAGTTCTTC,CASRGLAGGPIYEQFF
once,TRBV5-1,TRBJ2-7,TRBD1,TGCGCCAGCAGCCTGGGACAGGGACCCTACGAGCAGTACTTC,CASSLGQGPYEQYF
NA,TRBV19,TRBJ1-5,NA,TGTGCCAGTGCCCGGGATCTCAATCAGCCCCAGCATTTT,CASARDLNQPQHF
NA,TRBV4-1,TRBJ1-6,NA,TGCGCCAGCAGCCAAGAGCCCGGGACCCATTCACCCCTCCACTTT,CASSQEPGTHSPLHF
NA,TRBV6-5,TRBJ1-2,NA,TGTGCCAGCAGTCAGTTTGGAGGCAGCTATGGCTACACCTTC,CASSQFGGSYGYTF
NA,TRBV5-4,TRBJ2-3,TRBD2,TGTGCCAGCCACCTCCCGGGACTAGCGGGGGGTCGGGAAGATACGCAGTATTTT,CASHLPGLAGGREDTQYF
NA,TRBV7-2,TRBJ1-5,NA,TGTGCCAGCAGCTTTCTCTCGCAGGAGCAGCCCCAGCATTTT,CASSFLSQEQPQHF
once,TRBV7-2,TRBJ2-5,NA,TGTGCCAGCAACAGGGCCCGCCAAGAGACCCAGTACTTC,CASNRARQETQYF
NA,TRBV20-1,TRBJ2-1,NA,TGCAGTGCTCAATACAATGAGCAGTTCTTC,CSAQYNEQFF
NA,TRBV11-2,TRBJ1-1,NA,TGTGCCAGCAGCTCCCGGAACACTGAAGCTTTCTTT,CASSSRNTEAFF
NA,TRBV5-5,TRBJ1-5,TRBD1,TGTGCCAGCAGCCCCCAATTACAGGGGGCTGGCAATCAGCCCCAGCATTTT,CASSPQLQGAGNQPQHF
NA,TRBV7-6,TRBJ2-3,TRBD1,TGTGCCAGCAGCCTCAGGGGGCAGAACACAGATACGCAGTATTTT,CASSLRGQNTDTQYF
NA,TRBV18,TRBJ2-3,NA,TGTGCGACTCGCGGGGGCCCGTCAGATACGCAGTATTTT,CATRGGPSDTQYF
few,TRBV11-1,TRBJ1-5,NA,TGTGCCAGCAGCTTAGGCCGCAATCAGCCCCAGCATTTT,CASSLGRNQPQHF
NA,TRBV6-6,TRBJ1-1,NA,TGTGCCAGCCTGGGACAAATGAACACTGAAGCTTTCTTT,CASLGQMNTEAFF
NA,TRBV20-1,TRBJ2-3,NA,TGCAGTGAAAGGGGGGCAGATACGCAGTATTTT,CSERGADTQYF
NA,TRBV18,TRBJ1-1,NA,TGTGCCAGCTCACCACCGAGAGTGATTGGGGGGACTGAAGCTTTCTTT,CASSPPRVIGGTEAFF
NA,TRBV28,TRBJ1-1,NA,TGTGCCAGCAGTCGCGGCCAAATGAACACTGAAGCTTTCTTT,CASSRGQMNTEAFF
NA,TRBV19,TRBJ1-3,TRBD1,TGTGCCAGTAGTATTTTCAGGACAGGACCCACCTCTGGAAACACCATATATTTT,CASSIFRTGPTSGNTIYF
once,TRBV15,TRBJ2-7,TRBD1,TGTGCCACCAGCAGCGCCGACCACACAGGGGGCAACGAGCAGTACTTC,CATSSADHTGGNEQYF
NA,TRBV21-1,TRBJ2-7,NA,TGTGCCAGCGGCCTTGAAGCAGGGGGCCCCTACGAGCAGTACTTC,CASGLEAGGPYEQYF
NA,TRBV28,TRBJ1-2,NA,TGTGCCAGCAGTTTATTGGCAGGGATCATTCATGGCTACACCTTC,CASSLLAGIIHGYTF
NA,TRBV4-3,TRBJ2-7,TRBD1,TGCGCCAGCAGCCAGAACAGGGGGCATTACGAGCAGTACTTC,CASSQNRGHYEQYF
NA,TRBV7-2,TRBJ1-5,NA,TGTGCCAGCAGCCCAGGGGCGGGCGGTCAGCCCCAGCATTTT,CASSPGAGGQPQHF
NA,TRBV2,TRBJ1-4,TRBD1,TGTGCCAGCAGTGCGGACAGGGGATGGAATGAAAAACTGTTTTTT,CASSADRGWNEKLFF
NA,TRBV7-9,TRBJ1-6,NA,TGTGCCAGCAGCTTAATAGGTGATAATTCACCCCTCCACTTT,CASSLIGDNSPLHF
NA,TRBV6-2/TRBV6-3,TRBJ2-7,NA,TGTGCCAGCAGTTACCTACTAGGGTCGTTCCACCCCCCAGGGCGAGAGGAGCAGTACTTC,CASSYLLGSFHPPGREEQYF
NA,TRBV7-3,TRBJ2-3,NA,TGTGCCAGCAGCTTAACGCTAGACGATACGCAGTATTTT,CASSLTLDDTQYF
NA,TRBV19,TRBJ1-1,NA,TGTGCCAGTAGTATATCAGTGAACACTGAAGCTTTCTTT,CASSISVNTEAFF
NA,TRBV4-2,TRBJ1-2,NA,TGTGCCAGCAGCCCCAATCTCGGCCCAGAGGGCTACACCTTC,CASSPNLGPEGYTF
few,TRBV7-2,TRBJ2-1,NA,TGTGCCAGCAGCTTATATAGCGCTCCGAGCTCCTACAATGAGCAGTTCTTC,CASSLYSAPSSYNEQFF
once,TRBV5-1,TRBJ1-4,NA,TGCGCCAGCAGCCCCTCCCCAATTCCGCGGGAAACTCTGTTTTTT,CASSPSPIPRETLFF
NA,TRBV11-2,TRBJ2-7,NA,TGTGCCAGCAGCCCAGAGACATACGAGCAGTACTTC,CASSPETYEQYF
NA,TRBV28,TRBJ1-5,TRBD1,TGTGCCAGCAGTCCTCCGGGACAGGGGGGCCAGCCCCAGCATTTT,CASSPPGQGGQPQHF
NA,TRBV7-2,TRBJ2-7,NA,TGTGCCAGCAGCCGGGACGGAAACCTGAAAGCCTACGAGCAGTACTTC,CASSRDGNLKAYEQYF